This T cell receptor (beta chain) was sequenced for a study of T cells expressing NK-cell markers (dated by TCRdb to the early 2020s). With regard to the full study: Fewer than ten donors provided sorted CD3+CD56+NKG2C+, CD3+CD56+NKG2C- and CD3+CD56-NKG2C+ T-cell subsets, whose TCR beta-chain repertoires were profiled. Most of the eight sequenced donors were HCMV-seropositive and one was HCMV-seronegative. The eight sequenced donors were randomly selected healthy volunteers, three men and five women. The libraries were sequenced on Illumina HiSeq 2000/2500, MiSeq or NextSeq, producing 2 x 150 bp reads.

About this clonotype itself: Which antigen it targets is not known.

The CDR3 starts with the cysteine, ends with the phenylalanine, and has 14 residues. Only the protein sequence is given. Via the germline V gene, CDR1 is SGHNT and CDR2 YENEEA. A commercial ELISA kit detecting HCMV-specific IgG in serum was used to determine HCMV serostatus. Ficoll density gradient centrifugation was used to isolate peripheral blood mononuclear cells from blood. Beyond this particular receptor, the publication reports: It remained unclear whether the expanded NKG2C-expressing T cell clones were specific for HCMV antigens. Those dominant clonotypes were again the most abundant among CD3+CD56-NKG2C+ cells in several donors, at roughly 28.3-65%. In 5 to 7 donors, the dominant CD3+CD56+NKG2C+ clonotypes were found to rank among the top 10 CD8+ clonotypes and to make up roughly 1.0-7.0% of CD8+ T cells.

The instrument given in TCRdb is Illumina HiSeq 2000. 5'RACE template switching, by which a universal primer site and unique molecular identifiers were added, was used to make TCR beta cDNA libraries. cDNA synthesis was primed from the TCR beta constant segment and was followed by two successive PCR amplification steps. In the source study's methods: MIGEC handled demultiplexing of the reads and grouping by UMI, while MiTCR was used to assemble and quantify clonotypes. To exclude erroneous sequences, any TCR cDNA sequence not supported by at least two reads was discarded. The tcR package was used for downstream repertoire analysis, and clonotypes were matched between fractions using CDR3 nucleotide sequence together with V segment. VDJmatch was used to annotate antigen specificity against VDJdb, with one amino acid substitution in CDR3 allowed. Each CDR3 protein sequence appears as one entry after TCRdb reprocessed the reads, and no DNA is included. The V and J calls and clone size come from TCRdb's table, not from the authors' own analysis. For this sample, the table gives 30,000 or so distinct CDR3 sequences. 50% to 75% of the sample rests with the top ten.

The V and J genes are TRBV11-3 and TRBJ2-2; the D call from TCRdb, TRBD1, cannot be confirmed without DNA. Source material: blood T cells: a sorted CD56 or NKG2C T cell subset, CD4+ or CD8+ T cells, or bulk PBMC T cells (not recorded which). The sequence came from a woman aged 18-69 years in good health. CDR3 reads: CASSPPSETGELFF.